The entry that follows covers one T cell receptor (beta chain) sequence. Its antigen remains unknown. Other DNA sequences in the sample encode the same CDR3. This sample is part of a study of cytomegalovirus exposure and HLA in healthy donors. General study results and limits: Based on reports, TCR beta sequences accurately predicted HLA-A and HLA-B alleles for most subjects. An analysis that came later showed most CMV-associated TCR beta chains appearing HLA-restricted.

V was clipped by 3 bases and J by 4 bases; unmatched bases: 6. Germline V gene lookup returns CDR1 KGHSH and CDR2 LQKENI. This CDR3 has 15 residues. The study ran its PCR with 60 Vbeta and 13 Jbeta primers. This table comes from immunoSEQ multiplex PCR, and its TCRdb copy is limited to in-frame clones, with some not included. Among under 200,000 clones, approximately 80% were seen once, and the ten largest hold 0.5% to 0.55%. The origin of this receptor is a woman aged 50 to 65 in good health and CMV-seronegative. Sequenced sample: PBMCs. This sequence joins TRBV18 and TRBJ2-7, with 10 bases that match TRBD1. The CDR3 DNA follows: TGTGCCAGCTCACCCCCGGGACAGGGGTCTTACGAGCAGTACTTC. Residues: CASSPPGQGSYEQYF.